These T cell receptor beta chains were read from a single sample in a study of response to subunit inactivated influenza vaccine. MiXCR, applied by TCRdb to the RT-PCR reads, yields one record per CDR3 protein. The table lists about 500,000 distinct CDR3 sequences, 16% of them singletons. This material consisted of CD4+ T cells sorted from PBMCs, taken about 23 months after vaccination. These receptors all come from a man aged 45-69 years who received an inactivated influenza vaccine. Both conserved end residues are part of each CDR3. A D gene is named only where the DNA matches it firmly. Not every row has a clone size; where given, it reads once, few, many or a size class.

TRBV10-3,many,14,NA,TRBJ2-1,CASKGQTQYNEQFF,TGTGCCAGTAAAGGACAGACACAATACAATGAGCAGTTCTTC
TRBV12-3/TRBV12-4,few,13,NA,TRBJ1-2,CASSSAGRYGYTF,TGTGCCAGCAGCTCGGCAGGGCGTTATGGCTACACCTTC
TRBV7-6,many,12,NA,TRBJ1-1,CASSLVRDQAFF,TGTGCCAGCAGCTTAGTCCGAGATCAAGCTTTCTTT
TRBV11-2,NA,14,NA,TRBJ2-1,CASSLARVANEQFF,TGTGCCAGCAGCTTAGCGAGAGTGGCCAATGAGCAGTTCTTC
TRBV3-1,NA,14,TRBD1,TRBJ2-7,CASSRRDRSNEQYF,TGTGCCAGCAGCCGCCGGGACAGGAGCAACGAGCAGTACTTC
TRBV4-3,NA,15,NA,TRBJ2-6,CASSQGHSGANVLTF,TGCGCCAGCAGCCAAGGCCACTCTGGGGCCAACGTCCTGACTTTC
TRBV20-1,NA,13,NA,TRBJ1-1,CSARPGSVTEAFF,TGCAGTGCTAGGCCGGGGAGCGTCACTGAAGCTTTCTTT
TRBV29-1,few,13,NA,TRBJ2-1,CSVGRGTHNEQFF,TGCAGCGTTGGACGGGGGACCCACAATGAGCAGTTCTTC
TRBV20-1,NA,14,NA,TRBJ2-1,CSARGASTYNEQFF,TGCAGTGCTAGAGGGGCTAGTACCTACAATGAGCAGTTCTTC
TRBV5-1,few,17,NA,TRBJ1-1,CASRQTSTQGKNTEAFF,TGCGCCAGCAGACAAACATCAACCCAGGGAAAGAACACTGAAGCTTTCTTT
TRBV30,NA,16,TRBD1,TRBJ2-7,CAWSAKTGQASYEQYF,TGTGCCTGGAGTGCAAAAACGGGACAGGCATCCTACGAGCAGTACTTC